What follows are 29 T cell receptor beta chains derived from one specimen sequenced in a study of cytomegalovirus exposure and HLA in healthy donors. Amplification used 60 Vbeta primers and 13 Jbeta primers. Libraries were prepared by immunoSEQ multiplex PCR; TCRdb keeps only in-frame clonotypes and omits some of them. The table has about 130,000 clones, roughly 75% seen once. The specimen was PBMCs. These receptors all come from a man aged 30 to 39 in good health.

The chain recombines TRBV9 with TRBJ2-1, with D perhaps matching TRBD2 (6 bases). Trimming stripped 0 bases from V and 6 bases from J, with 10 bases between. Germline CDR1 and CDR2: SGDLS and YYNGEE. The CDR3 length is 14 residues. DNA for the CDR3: TGTGCCAGCAGCGTAGGGTTTAGCGGCAATGAGCAGTTCTTC. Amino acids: CASSVGFSGNEQFF.

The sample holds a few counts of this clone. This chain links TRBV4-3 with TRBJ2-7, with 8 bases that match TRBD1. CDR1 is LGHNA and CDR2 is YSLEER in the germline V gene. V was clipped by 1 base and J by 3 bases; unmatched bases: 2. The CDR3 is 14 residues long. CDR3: CASSQVGTGYEQYF. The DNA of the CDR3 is TGCGCCAGCAGCCAAGTCGGGACAGGCTACGAGCAGTACTTC.

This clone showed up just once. In DNA form, the CDR3 reads TGTGCCAGCAGCTGGGGACAGGGGGGCAAGCCCCAGCATTTT. Amino acid sequence: CASSWGQGGKPQHF. The V gene is TRBV5-8, the J gene TRBJ1-5; 11 bases are shared with TRBD1. V shed 3 bases and J 8 bases; nucleotides not matched to a gene: 4. The V gene's germline CDR1 is SGHTS and CDR2 YDEGEE. This CDR3 is built from 14 residues.

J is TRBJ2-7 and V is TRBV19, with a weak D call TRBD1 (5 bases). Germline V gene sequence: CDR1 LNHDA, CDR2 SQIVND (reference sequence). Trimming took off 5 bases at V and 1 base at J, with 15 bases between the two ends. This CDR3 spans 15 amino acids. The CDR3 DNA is TGTGCCAGTAGTTGGAGTCAGGGCGTATCCTACGAGCAGTACTTC. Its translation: CASSWSQGVSYEQYF.

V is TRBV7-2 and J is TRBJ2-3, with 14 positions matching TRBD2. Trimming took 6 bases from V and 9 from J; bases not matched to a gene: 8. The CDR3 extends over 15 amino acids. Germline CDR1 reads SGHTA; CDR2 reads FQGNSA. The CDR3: CASRGTSGSSGTQYF. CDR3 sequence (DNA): TGTGCCAGCAGGGGGACTAGCGGGAGTAGTGGGACGCAGTATTTT.

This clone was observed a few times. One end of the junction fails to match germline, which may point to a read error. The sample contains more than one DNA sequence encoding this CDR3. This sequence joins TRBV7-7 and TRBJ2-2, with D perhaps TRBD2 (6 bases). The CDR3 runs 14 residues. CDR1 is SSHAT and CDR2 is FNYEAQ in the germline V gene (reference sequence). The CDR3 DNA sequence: TGTGCTAGCAGCTTGCGGGGGAACACCGGGGAGCTGTTTTTT. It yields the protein CASSLRGNTGELFF. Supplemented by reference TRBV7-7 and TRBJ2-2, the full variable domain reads GAGVSQSPRYKVTKRGQDVTLRCDPISSHATLYWYQQALGQGPEFLTYFNYEAQPDKSGLPSDRFSAERPEGSISTLTIQRTEQRDSAMYRCASSLRGNTGELFFGEGSRLTVL.

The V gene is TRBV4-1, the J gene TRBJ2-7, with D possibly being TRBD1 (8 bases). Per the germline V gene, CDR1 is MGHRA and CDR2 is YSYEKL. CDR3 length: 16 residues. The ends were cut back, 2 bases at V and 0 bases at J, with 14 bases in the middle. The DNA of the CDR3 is TGCGCCAGCAGCCAAACAGGGGGAGGGGGCTCCTACGAGCAGTACTTC. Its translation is CASSQTGGGGSYEQYF.

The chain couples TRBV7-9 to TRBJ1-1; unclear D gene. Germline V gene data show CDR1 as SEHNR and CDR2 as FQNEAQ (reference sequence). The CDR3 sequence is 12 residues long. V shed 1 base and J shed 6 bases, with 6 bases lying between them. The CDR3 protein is CASSLVAAEAFF. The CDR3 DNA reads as TGTGCCAGCAGCTTAGTTGCGGCTGAAGCTTTCTTT. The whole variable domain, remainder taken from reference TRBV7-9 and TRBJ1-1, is DTGVSQNPRHKITKRGQNVTFRCDPISEHNRLYWYRQTLGQGPEFLTYFQNEAQLEKSRLLSDRFSAERPKGSFSTLEIQRTEQGDSAMYLCASSLVAAEAFFGQGTRLTVV.

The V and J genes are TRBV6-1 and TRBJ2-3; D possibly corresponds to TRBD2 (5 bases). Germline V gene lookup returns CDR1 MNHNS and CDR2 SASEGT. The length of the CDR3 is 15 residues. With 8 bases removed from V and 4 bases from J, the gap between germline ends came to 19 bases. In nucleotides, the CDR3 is TGTGCCAGCCCCTCCCCCAGAGGTAGCGCAGATACGCAGTATTTT. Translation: CASPSPRGSADTQYF.

This CDR3 is CASSILLGGGFGYTF. The CDR3 DNA is TGTGCCAGTAGTATCCTACTCGGGGGAGGCTTTGGCTACACCTTC. The chain has TRBV19 and TRBJ1-2, with a possible D match to TRBD1 (5 bases). Germline V gives CDR1 LNHDA, CDR2 SQIVND (reference sequence). This CDR3 comprises 15 residues. V lost 3 bases and J lost 7, with 18 bases in between.

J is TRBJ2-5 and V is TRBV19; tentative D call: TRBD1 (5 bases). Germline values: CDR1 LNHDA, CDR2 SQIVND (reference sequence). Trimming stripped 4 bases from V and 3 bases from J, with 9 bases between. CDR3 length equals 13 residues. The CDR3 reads CASSTGPKETQYF. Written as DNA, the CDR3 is TGTGCCAGTAGTACAGGGCCTAAAGAGACCCAGTACTTC.

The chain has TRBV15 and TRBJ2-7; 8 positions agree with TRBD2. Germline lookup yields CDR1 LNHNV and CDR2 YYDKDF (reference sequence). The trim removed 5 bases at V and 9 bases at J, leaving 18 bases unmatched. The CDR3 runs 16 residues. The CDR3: CATSPRGLAEDFVQYF. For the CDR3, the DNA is TGTGCCACCAGCCCCCGCGGACTAGCAGAAGACTTCGTGCAGTACTTC.

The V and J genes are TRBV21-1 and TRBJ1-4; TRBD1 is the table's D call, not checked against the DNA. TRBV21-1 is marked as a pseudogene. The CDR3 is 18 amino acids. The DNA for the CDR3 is TGTGCCAGCAGTCCTCCCACCAGGTCGACAGACCATAATGAAAAACTGTTTTTT. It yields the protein CASSPPTRSTDHNEKLFF.

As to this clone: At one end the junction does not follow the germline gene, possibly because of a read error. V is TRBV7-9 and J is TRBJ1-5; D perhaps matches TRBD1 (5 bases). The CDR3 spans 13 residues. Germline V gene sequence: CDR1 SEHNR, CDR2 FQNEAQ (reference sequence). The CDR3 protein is CSSSSQGDQPQHF. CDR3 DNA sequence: TGTTCCAGCAGCTCCCAGGGCGATCAGCCCCAGCATTTT.

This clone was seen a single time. CDR3 in DNA: TGTGCCAGTAGTATTCGCGGGAAGGATGAGCAGTTCTTC. This codes for CASSIRGKDEQFF. The chain employs TRBV19 and TRBJ2-1; a possible D gene is TRBD2 (6 bases). Deletions cut 3 bases from V and 8 bases from J, with 11 bases between. The CDR3 has 13 residues. Germline V gene lookup returns CDR1 LNHDA and CDR2 SQIVND (reference sequence).

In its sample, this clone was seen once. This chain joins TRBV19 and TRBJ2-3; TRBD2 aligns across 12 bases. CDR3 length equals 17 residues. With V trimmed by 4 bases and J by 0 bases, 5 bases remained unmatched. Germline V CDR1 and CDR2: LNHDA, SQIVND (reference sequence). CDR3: CASSTTSGRPSTDTQYF. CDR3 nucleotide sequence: TGTGCCAGTAGTACCACTAGCGGGAGGCCTAGCACAGATACGCAGTATTTT.

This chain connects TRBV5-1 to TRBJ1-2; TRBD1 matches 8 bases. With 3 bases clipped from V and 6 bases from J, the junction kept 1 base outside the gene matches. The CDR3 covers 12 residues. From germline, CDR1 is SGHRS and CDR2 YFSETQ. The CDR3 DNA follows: TGCGCCAGCAGCTCGGACAGGGATGGCTACACCTTC. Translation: CASSSDRDGYTF. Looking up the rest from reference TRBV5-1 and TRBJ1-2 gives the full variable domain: KAGVTQTPRYLIKTRGQQVTLSCSPISGHRSVSWYQQTPGQGLQFLFEYFSETQRNKGNFPGRFSGRQFSNSRSEMNVSTLELGDSALYLCASSSDRDGYTFGSGTRLTVV.

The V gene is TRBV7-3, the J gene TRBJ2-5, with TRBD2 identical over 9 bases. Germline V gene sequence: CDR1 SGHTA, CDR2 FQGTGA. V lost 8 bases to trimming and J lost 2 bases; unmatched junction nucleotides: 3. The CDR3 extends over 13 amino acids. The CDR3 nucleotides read TGTGCCAGCGCGGGAGGGTCTCAAGAGACCCAGTACTTC. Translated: CASAGGSQETQYF.

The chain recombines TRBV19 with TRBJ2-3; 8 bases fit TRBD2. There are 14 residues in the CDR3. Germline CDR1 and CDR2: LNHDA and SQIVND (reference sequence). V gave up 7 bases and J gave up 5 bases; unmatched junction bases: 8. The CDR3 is CASNGAGEGDTQYF. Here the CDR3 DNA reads TGTGCCAGTAATGGAGCGGGAGAAGGAGATACGCAGTATTTT. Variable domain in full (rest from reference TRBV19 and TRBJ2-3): DGGITQSPKYLFRKEGQNVTLSCEQNLNHDAMYWYRQDPGQGLRLIYYSQIVNDFQKGDIAEGYSVSREKKESFPLTVTSAQKNPTAFYLCASNGAGEGDTQYFGPGTRLTVL.

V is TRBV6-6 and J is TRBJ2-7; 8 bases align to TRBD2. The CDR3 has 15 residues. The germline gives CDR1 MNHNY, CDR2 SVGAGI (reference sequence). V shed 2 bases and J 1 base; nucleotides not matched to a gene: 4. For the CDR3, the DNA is TGTGCCAGCAGTTACAATCCGGGAGGGTCCTACGAGCAGTACTTC. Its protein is CASSYNPGGSYEQYF.

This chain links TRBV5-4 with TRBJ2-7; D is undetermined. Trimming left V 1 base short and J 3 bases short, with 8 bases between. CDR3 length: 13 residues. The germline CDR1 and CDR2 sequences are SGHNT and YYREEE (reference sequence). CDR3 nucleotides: TGTGCCAGCAGCTTGTCAACAAACTACGAGCAGTACTTC. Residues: CASSLSTNYEQYF.

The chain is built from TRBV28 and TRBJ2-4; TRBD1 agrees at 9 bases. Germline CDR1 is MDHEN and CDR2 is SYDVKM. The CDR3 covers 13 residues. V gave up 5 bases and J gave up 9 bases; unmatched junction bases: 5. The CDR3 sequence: CASSRTGERIQYF. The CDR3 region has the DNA TGTGCCAGCAGTCGGACAGGGGAGCGCATTCAGTACTTC.

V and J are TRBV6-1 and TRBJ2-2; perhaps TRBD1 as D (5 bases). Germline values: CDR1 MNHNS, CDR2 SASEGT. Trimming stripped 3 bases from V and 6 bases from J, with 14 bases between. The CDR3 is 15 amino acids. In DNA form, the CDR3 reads TGTGCCAGCAGTGAGTGGGCATCAGGGTCCGGGGAGCTGTTTTTT. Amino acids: CASSEWASGSGELFF.

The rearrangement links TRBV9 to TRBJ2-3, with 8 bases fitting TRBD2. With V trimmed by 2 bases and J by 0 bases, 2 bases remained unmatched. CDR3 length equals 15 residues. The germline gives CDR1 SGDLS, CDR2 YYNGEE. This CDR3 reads CASSVGLASTDTQYF. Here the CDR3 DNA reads TGTGCCAGCAGCGTCGGACTAGCTAGCACAGATACGCAGTATTTT.

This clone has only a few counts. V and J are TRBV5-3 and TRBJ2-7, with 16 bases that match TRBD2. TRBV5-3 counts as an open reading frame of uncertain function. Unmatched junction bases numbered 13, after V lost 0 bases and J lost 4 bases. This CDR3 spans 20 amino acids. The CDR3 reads CARSLAPGLAGGPRRYEQYF. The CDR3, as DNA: TGTGCCAGAAGCTTGGCCCCGGGACTAGCGGGAGGGCCTCGGAGGTACGAGCAGTACTTC.

The CDR3 is CAWRQGLVEKLFF. The CDR3 bases are TGTGCCTGGAGACAGGGGTTAGTTGAAAAACTGTTTTTT. This sequence joins TRBV30 and TRBJ1-4; 7 bases line up with TRBD1. This CDR3 spans 13 amino acids. Trimming removed 3 bases from V and 7 bases from J; junction bases left unmatched: 5. Per germline, CDR1 GTSNPN and CDR2 SVGIG (reference sequence).

The CDR3 loop reads CASRGQGNSNQPQHF. Written as DNA, the CDR3 is TGTGCCAGCAGAGGACAGGGGAATAGCAATCAGCCCCAGCATTTT. The chain combines TRBV6-5 with TRBJ1-5; TRBD1 matches at 9 bases. With 6 bases clipped from V and 0 bases from J, the junction kept 3 bases outside the gene matches. CDR3 size: 15 residues. Germline CDR1 MNHEY, CDR2 SVGAGI.

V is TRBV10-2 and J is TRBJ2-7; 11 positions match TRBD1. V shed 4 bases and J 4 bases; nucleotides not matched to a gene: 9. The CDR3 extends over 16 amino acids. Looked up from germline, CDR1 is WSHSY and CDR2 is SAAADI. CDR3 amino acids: CASSVVYGQGAYEQYF. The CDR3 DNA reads TGCGCCAGCAGTGTGGTCTACGGACAGGGGGCTTACGAGCAGTACTTC.

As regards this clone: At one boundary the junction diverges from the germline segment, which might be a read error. CDR3 in DNA: TGTTCCAGCAGCTTCAAGAGCTCTGGAAACACCATATATTTT. Amino acid sequence: CSSSFKSSGNTIYF. This chain connects TRBV7-9 to TRBJ1-3; unclear D gene. Germline CDR1 and CDR2: SEHNR and FQNEAQ (reference sequence). The CDR3 contains 14 residues.